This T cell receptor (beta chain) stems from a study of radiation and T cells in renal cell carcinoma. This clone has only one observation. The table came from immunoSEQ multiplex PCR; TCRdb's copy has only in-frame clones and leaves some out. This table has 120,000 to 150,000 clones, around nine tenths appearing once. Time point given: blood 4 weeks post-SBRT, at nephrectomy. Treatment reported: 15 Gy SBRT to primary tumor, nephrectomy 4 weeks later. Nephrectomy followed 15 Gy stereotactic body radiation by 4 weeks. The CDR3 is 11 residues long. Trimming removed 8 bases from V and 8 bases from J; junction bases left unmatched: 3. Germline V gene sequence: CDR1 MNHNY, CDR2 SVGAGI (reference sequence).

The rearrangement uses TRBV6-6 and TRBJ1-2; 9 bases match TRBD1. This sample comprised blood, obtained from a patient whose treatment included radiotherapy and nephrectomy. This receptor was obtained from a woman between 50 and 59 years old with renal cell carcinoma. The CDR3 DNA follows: TGTGCCAGCCGACAGGGGGTAGGCTACACCTTC. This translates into CASRQGVGYTF.